This T cell receptor beta chain was captured in a study of cytomegalovirus exposure and HLA in healthy donors. Turning to the study itself: As an earlier analysis found, roughly 180 million T cells yielded over 95 million unique TCR beta sequences. Regarding the study as a whole: A later analysis linked a missense variant in DCLRE1C to the trimming of TCR beta V and J genes. A later analysis found TCR association rates differed by HLA locus, highest for DRB1 and lowest for HLA-C.

13 Jbeta primers and 60 Vbeta primers were used for the PCR. In the original analysis: Among the unique TCR beta chains that a later analysis counted, roughly 80 million in all, 10 million to 11 million were shared. Sequencing was performed with immunoSEQ multiplex PCR; in TCRdb, only in-frame clones are kept and a portion is missing. The V and J calls and clone size come from that table; D and trimming were worked out from the DNA. The data contain around 180,000 clones, over 75% of them singletons. J was trimmed by 10 bases and V by 10 bases; bases with no gene match: 11. The CDR3 is 14 amino acids. From germline, CDR1 is SNHLY and CDR2 FYNNEI. Worth noting for this clone: The target antigen is unknown.

The J gene is TRBJ2-1, the V gene TRBV2; 12 bases line up with TRBD2. The receptor was derived from a girl under three years old in good health and CMV-seronegative. The sample taken for sequencing was PBMCs. CDR3 in amino acids: CATRLAGAGGEQFF. In DNA, the CDR3 is TGTGCCACACGACTAGCGGGGGCCGGTGGGGAGCAGTTCTTC.